This is a list of T cell receptor beta chains from one sample in a study of blood T cells in healthy people across ages. TCRdb independently ran MiXCR on the 5' RACE reads; one entry per CDR3 protein. The table records roughly 800,000 distinct CDR3 sequences, about a quarter of them present only once. This sample also appeared in a second study, on T cells of mothers and their children.

The sample comprised blood. All receptors derive from a boy younger than 18 in good health. CDR3s include the opening cysteine and the closing phenylalanine or tryptophan. The D gene is left open where the match is weak. The size entry is marked missing in some rows and otherwise reads once, few, many or a size class.

TRBV5-1	-	TRBD1	TRBJ2-3	TGCGCCGGCAGCCGGGACAGGGTCGATACGCAGTATTTT	CAGSRDRVDTQYF
TRBV6-6	-	-	TRBJ2-6	TGTGCCAGCAGTTACGTGGGTACAGGGGCCAACGTCCTGACTTTC	CASSYVGTGANVLTF
TRBV6-4	few	TRBD2	TRBJ2-5	TGTGCCAGCAGTGAGGTAGCGGGGTCACAAGAGACCCAGTACTTC	CASSEVAGSQETQYF
TRBV29-1	few	-	TRBJ2-5	TGCAGCGTTGAAGATGGGGGCGGGGAGCAGTACTTC	CSVEDGGGEQYF
TRBV7-8	-	-	TRBJ1-3	TGTGCCAGCAGCTGGGGAGCTGGAAACACCATATATTTT	CASSWGAGNTIYF
TRBV12-3/TRBV12-4	-	TRBD2	TRBJ2-7	TGTGCCAGCAGTTTCCTCGGCAGGGAGGGGAACGAGCAGTACTTC	CASSFLGREGNEQYF
TRBV28	-	TRBD2	TRBJ2-1	TGTGCCAGCAGTACCTCGGGAGCGGGGGGGCCCAATGAGCAGTTCTTC	CASSTSGAGGPNEQFF
TRBV30	-	TRBD2	TRBJ2-1	TGTGCCTGGAGTCTACCCGTGACTAGCGGCTACAATGAGCAGTTCTTC	CAWSLPVTSGYNEQFF
TRBV3-1	-	-	TRBJ2-3	TGTGCCAGCAGCCAAGAACCGGCCGATACGCAGTATTTT	CASSQEPADTQYF
TRBV29-1	once	TRBD1	TRBJ1-1	TGCAGCGCCCAAAGGACAGGGTCTAGGAGTGAAGCTTTCTTT	CSAQRTGSRSEAFF
TRBV10-3	-	-	TRBJ1-2	TGTGCCATCAGTGAGACAATAGCTAACTATGGCTACACCTTC	CAISETIANYGYTF
TRBV9	-	-	TRBJ2-7	TGTGCCAGCAGCTCGCAGGCGGGATCCGACGAGCAGTACTTC	CASSSQAGSDEQYF
TRBV24-1	-	-	TRBJ1-1	TGTGCCACCAGTGACTCGATCGGGGCTGAAGCTTTCTTT	CATSDSIGAEAFF
TRBV6-5	-	-	TRBJ1-1	TGTGCCAGCAGTTACTCGGAGGTCACTGAAGCTTTCTTT	CASSYSEVTEAFF
TRBV6-5	once	TRBD2	TRBJ2-3	TGTGCCAGCAGTACTAGCGGGGGCCGCGGTACGCAGTATTTT	CASSTSGGRGTQYF
TRBV2	-	TRBD1	TRBJ1-5	TGTGCCAGCAGTGAGACGACAGGGACACAGCCCCAGCATTTT	CASSETTGTQPQHF
TRBV7-2	-	-	TRBJ1-6	TGTGCCAGCAGCTGGACGGTGAATTCACCCCTCCACTTT	CASSWTVNSPLHF
TRBV20-1	-	-	TRBJ2-2	TGCAGTGCTCCGAGGCAGACTAACACCGGGGAGCTGTTTTTT	CSAPRQTNTGELFF
TRBV15	few	-	TRBJ1-2	TGTGCCACCAGCAGAGTTCCGTGGGGGGGCGGGTATGGCTACACCTTC	CATSRVPWGGGYGYTF
TRBV6-1	-	TRBD1	TRBJ2-2	TGTGCCAGCAGCAAGGGGGCAAGTAACACCGGGGAGCTGTTTTTT	CASSKGASNTGELFF
TRBV5-1	-	TRBD1	TRBJ2-2	TGCGCCAGCAGCGGGACAGGTGCGAACACCGGGGAGCTGTTTTTT	CASSGTGANTGELFF
TRBV20-1	-	TRBD2	TRBJ2-3	TGCAGTGCTCGACCACTAGCGGGGGCCCGTGATACGCAGTATTTT	CSARPLAGARDTQYF
TRBV6-1	few	TRBD2	TRBJ2-5	TGTGCCTGCAGTGCCGGGACTACGAGCCTGGAGACCCAGTACTTC	CACSAGTTSLETQYF
TRBV29-1	-	-	TRBJ1-1	TGCAGCGGGACGGACACTGAAGCTTTCTTT	CSGTDTEAFF
TRBV27	few	-	TRBJ1-6	TGTGCCAGCAGTTTGTCTGCCAGCGGAATGTCACCCCTCCACTTT	CASSLSASGMSPLHF
TRBV7-8	few	TRBD1	TRBJ2-5	TGTGCCAGCAGCTTCGACAGGGGCCCGGGGACCCAGTACTTC	CASSFDRGPGTQYF
TRBV18	-	-	TRBJ2-3	TGTGCCAGCTTCCATGATTTCGGCACAGATACGCAGTATTTT	CASFHDFGTDTQYF
TRBV13	-	-	TRBJ1-1	TGTGCCAGCAGCTCAGGGTGGAGGACTGAAGCTTTCTTT	CASSSGWRTEAFF
TRBV20-1	few	-	TRBJ1-4	TGCAGTGCTAGTGACAATACTAATGAAAAACTGTTTTTT	CSASDNTNEKLFF
TRBV11-2	many	-	TRBJ2-5	TGTGCCAGCAGCTTAGCCGGACAGCCCCAGTACTTC	CASSLAGQPQYF
TRBV6-2/TRBV6-3	-	TRBD2	TRBJ2-5	TGTGCCAGCAGTTACTCGAGAAGTTTGCGGGGGGCCCAAGAGACCCAGTACTTC	CASSYSRSLRGAQETQYF
TRBV6-1	once	-	TRBJ2-5	TGTGCCAGCACCTTCCCATTGGGGGACTCCCAAGAGACCCAGTACTTC	CASTFPLGDSQETQYF
TRBV5-1	-	-	TRBJ2-6	TGCGCCAGCAGCTTGGAGGGTTTGACTTTCTCTGGGGCCAACGTCCTGACTTTC	CASSLEGLTFSGANVLTF